Below, 25 T cell receptor beta chains from the same sample are listed, as sequenced in a study of blood T cell repertoires in COVID-19. Data came from immunoSEQ multiplex PCR; TCRdb stores just in-frame clones and leaves some out. This sample has some 120,000 clones, with around 88% found just once. The source material was peripheral blood. The receptors come from a woman aged 50 to 60 with active or convalescent COVID-19.

This chain joins TRBV7-2 and TRBJ2-6, with 7 nucleotides matching TRBD2. The CDR3 runs to 17 residues. Trimming cost V 2 bases and J 1 base; bases outside gene matches: 5. Per germline, CDR1 SGHTA and CDR2 FQGNSA. CDR3 in amino acids: CASSLSTGRSGANVLTF. Here the CDR3 DNA reads TGTGCCAGCAGCTTATCCACCGGGAGGTCTGGGGCCAACGTCCTGACTTTC.

The rearrangement links TRBV5-1 to TRBJ2-1; 8 nucleotides match TRBD2. With V trimmed by 4 bases and J by 7 bases, 16 bases remained unmatched. Germline-derived CDR1 and CDR2 are SGHRS and YFSETQ. The CDR3 runs to 17 residues. CDR3 sequence: CASSRRRGAGGRNEQFF. DNA for the CDR3: TGCGCCAGCAGCCGAAGAAGAGGGGCGGGAGGTAGGAATGAGCAGTTCTTC.

The gene calls are TRBV11-2 and TRBJ2-1, with D possibly being TRBD2 (5 bases). Germline CDR1 is SGHAT and CDR2 is FQNNGV. The CDR3 runs to 15 residues. Trimming removed 0 bases from V and 7 bases from J, with 13 bases in between. The CDR3 region has the DNA TGTGCCAGCAGCTTAGATTCGGTCGGGGTTAATGAGCAGTTCTTC. Translating it yields CASSLDSVGVNEQFF.

The chain employs TRBV28 and TRBJ2-5; 11 bases align to TRBD2. The germline V gene has CDR1 MDHEN and CDR2 SYDVKM. The V and J ends lost 3 bases and 3 bases, in that order; junction bases with no gene match: 9. This CDR3 has 17 amino acids. The CDR3 DNA reads as TGTGCCAGCAGTTTGGGGAGTAGCGGGAGGGTGGAAGAGACCCAGTACTTC. Translated, it gives CASSLGSSGRVEETQYF.

The genes are TRBV2 and TRBJ2-7, with a weak D call TRBD1 (6 bases). The germline gives CDR1 SNHLY, CDR2 FYNNEI. V dropped 4 bases and J dropped 3 bases, with 10 bases sitting between them. The CDR3 length is 13 residues. The CDR3 region has the DNA TGTGCCAGCAGTGCAGCCAGGGGCTACGAGCAGTACTTC. Amino acid sequence: CASSAARGYEQYF.

The chain carries TRBV5-8 and TRBJ2-1; D unresolved. In germline, CDR1 is SGHTS, CDR2 YDEGEE. This CDR3 region has 11 residues. V lost 2 bases, J lost 8 bases, and 5 bases lay in between. CDR3 DNA sequence: TGTGCCAGCAGCTTCAGATATGAGCAGTTCTTC. It translates to CASSFRYEQFF.

This chain connects TRBV9 to TRBJ2-1; 7 bases match TRBD2. CDR3 length: 15 amino acids. The germline V gene encodes CDR1 SGDLS and CDR2 YYNGEE. J gave up 4 bases and V 0 bases, and 4 bases lay outside the gene matches. The CDR3 DNA reads as TGTGCCAGCAGCGTAGTGAGTAGCGGGTACAATGAGCAGTTCTTC. It translates to CASSVVSSGYNEQFF.

The V and J genes are TRBV2 and TRBJ2-1; no firm D call. V was cut by 4 bases and J by 2 bases, with 12 bases left in between. The length of the CDR3 is 15 residues. Germline CDR1 and CDR2: SNHLY and FYNNEI. The CDR3 loop is CASSVENLAYNEQFF. The CDR3 DNA reads as TGTGCCAGCAGTGTGGAGAACCTTGCCTACAATGAGCAGTTCTTC. The full variable domain, completed using reference TRBV2 and TRBJ2-1, is EPEVTQTPSHQVTQMGQEVILRCVPISNHLYFYWYRQILGQKVEFLVSFYNNEISEKSEIFDDQFSVERPDGSNFTLKIRSTKLEDSAMYFCASSVENLAYNEQFFGPGTRLTVL.

The V and J genes are TRBV21-1 and TRBJ2-5; whether TRBD2, the table's D call, matches the DNA was not checked. TRBV21-1 is listed as a pseudogene. The CDR3 is 15 residues long. CDR3 DNA: TGTGCCCAAGAAGCCAGCCGGGGAGTAGAAGAGACCCAGTACTTC. As protein: CAQEASRGVEETQYF.

J is TRBJ2-2 and V is TRBV5-8; TRBD1 matches at 11 bases. The germline V gene encodes CDR1 SGHTS and CDR2 YDEGEE. V lost 3 bases and J lost 4; bases outside the gene matches: 8. The length of the CDR3 is 17 residues. The CDR3 bases are TGTGCCAGCAGCTGGATCCCCGGGACAGGGGGCACCGGGGAGCTGTTTTTT. Its translation is CASSWIPGTGGTGELFF.

The CDR3 nucleotides read TGTGCCAGCAGTCCGGATAGCGGCACAGATACGCAGTATTTT. Amino acids: CASSPDSGTDTQYF. The chain carries TRBV6-4 and TRBJ2-3; a possible D gene is TRBD2 (5 bases). The CDR3 runs 14 residues. The germline V gene has CDR1 MRHNA and CDR2 SNTAGT. The V gene lost 5 bases and the J gene lost 1 base, with 10 bases spanning the gap.

The chain employs TRBV9 and TRBJ2-5, with 8 bases identical to TRBD1. There are 16 residues in the CDR3. J lost 1 base, V lost 0 bases, and 5 bases had no gene match. Germline lookup yields CDR1 SGDLS and CDR2 YYNGEE. CDR3 sequence (DNA): TGTGCCAGCAGCGTAGGGGGACAGGCGATCCAAGAGACCCAGTACTTC. Protein product: CASSVGGQAIQETQYF.

The genes are TRBV15 and TRBJ2-7; the D is unclear. Germline values: CDR1 LNHNV, CDR2 YYDKDF (reference sequence). CDR3 size: 14 residues. The ends were cut back, 3 bases at V and 2 bases at J, with 11 bases in the middle. This CDR3 is CATSSSIQTYEQYF. In DNA, the CDR3 is TGTGCCACCAGCAGTAGCATACAAACCTACGAGCAGTACTTC. Full variable domain (outside the CDR3, taken from reference TRBV15 and TRBJ2-7): DAMVIQNPRYQVTQFGKPVTLSCSQTLNHNVMYWYQQKSSQAPKLLFHYYDKDFNNEADTPDNFQSRRPNTSFCFLDIRSPGLGDTAMYLCATSSSIQTYEQYFGPGTRLTVT.

This chain links TRBV28 with TRBJ1-1, with a tentative D call TRBD1 (6 bases). With 9 bases removed from V and 10 bases from J, the gap between germline ends came to 27 bases. This CDR3 has 15 residues. The V gene's germline CDR1 is MDHEN and CDR2 SYDVKM. CDR3 DNA sequence: TGTGCCAGTAAAGAATACGGGGGGCGAAAGGGTCGAGCTTTCTTT. This sequence encodes CASKEYGGRKGRAFF.

The chain links TRBV5-6 to TRBJ2-6; D remains unclear. The CDR3 length is 15 residues. Germline V lookup: CDR1 SGHDT, CDR2 YYEEEE. The V end lost 1 base, the J end lost 0 bases, and 5 bases lay between the germline ends. The CDR3 is CASSLKSSGANVLTF. CDR3 DNA sequence: TGTGCCAGCAGCTTGAAGAGCTCTGGGGCCAACGTCCTGACTTTC.

The rearrangement joins TRBV3-1 (or the pseudogene TRBV3-2) to TRBJ2-7; 13 bases agree with TRBD2. In germline, CDR1 is LGHDT, CDR2 YNNKEL (reference sequence). V dropped 4 bases and J dropped 7; count of bases not matched to a gene: 7. This CDR3 spans 15 amino acids. In DNA, the CDR3 is TGTGCCAGCAGCCCCTCGGGACTAGCGGGAAGTGAGCAGTACTTC. This encodes CASSPSGLAGSEQYF.

The rearrangement links TRBV2 to TRBJ2-7; 10 bases line up with TRBD1. After removal of 6 bases from V and 6 bases from J, the junction contained 5 bases not matched to a gene. Germline V gene lookup returns CDR1 SNHLY and CDR2 FYNNEI. The CDR3 sequence is 13 residues long. CDR3 protein: CASRGDRGGEQYF. CDR3 in DNA: TGTGCCAGCAGGGGGGACAGGGGAGGCGAGCAGTACTTC.

CDR3: CASSGEGMETQYF. Here the CDR3 DNA reads TGTGCCAGCAGTGGGGAGGGCATGGAGACCCAGTACTTC. The chain employs TRBV28 and TRBJ2-5; 7 positions agree with TRBD2. There are 13 residues in the CDR3. Germline CDR1 and CDR2: MDHEN and SYDVKM. J gave up 5 bases and V 5 bases, and 5 bases lay outside the gene matches.

The chain combines TRBV6-6 with TRBJ1-5, with 11 bases lining up with TRBD1. CDR1 is MNHNY and CDR2 is SVGAGI in the germline V gene (reference sequence). V lost 5 bases to trimming and J lost 7 bases; unmatched junction nucleotides: 7. The CDR3 is made up of 15 amino acids. As DNA, the CDR3 is TGTGCCAGCAGTGGACAGGGGGCAATTGGGCAGCCCCAGCATTTT. Amino acids: CASSGQGAIGQPQHF.

The genes are TRBV19 and TRBJ2-1; 9 positions match TRBD2. The germline V gene encodes CDR1 LNHDA and CDR2 SQIVND (reference sequence). The trim removed 5 bases at V and 4 bases at J, leaving 6 bases unmatched. The CDR3 covers 15 residues. The CDR3 reads CASSRLAEDYNEQFF. The DNA of the CDR3 is TGTGCCAGTAGTCGACTAGCGGAAGATTACAATGAGCAGTTCTTC.

V gene TRBV25-1 combines with J gene TRBJ1-4; 7 nucleotides match TRBD1. The CDR3 loop spans 15 amino acids. The ends lost 5 bases at V and 8 bases at J; junction bases unmatched: 11. Looked up from germline, CDR1 is MGHDK and CDR2 is SYGVNS. In DNA form, the CDR3 reads TGTGCCAGCAGTCCTCCGACAGGGAAAACGGAAAAACTGTTTTTT. Translated: CASSPPTGKTEKLFF. Full variable domain (missing parts from reference TRBV25-1 and TRBJ1-4): EADIYQTPRYLVIGTGKKITLECSQTMGHDKMYWYQQDPGMELHLIHYSYGVNSTEKGDLSSESTVSRIRTEHFPLTLESARPSHTSQYLCASSPPTGKTEKLFFGSGTQLSVL.

The chain carries TRBV3-1 (or the pseudogene TRBV3-2) and TRBJ1-2, with TRBD1 identical over 8 bases. The CDR3 runs 13 residues. V gave up 4 bases and J gave up 7 bases; unmatched junction bases: 5. The V gene's germline CDR1 is LGHDT and CDR2 YNNKEL (reference sequence). The CDR3 here is CASSPDRGAGYTF. In nucleotides, the CDR3 is TGTGCCAGCAGCCCCGACAGGGGCGCTGGCTACACCTTC.

The rearrangement links TRBV23-1 to TRBJ2-3; a possible D gene is TRBD1 (5 bases). TRBV23-1 has ORF status, its function being uncertain. V was pared by 4 bases and J by 3 bases, with 8 bases between. This CDR3 spans 13 amino acids. The CDR3 is CASSRKGTDTQYF. The CDR3 coding sequence is TGCGCCAGCAGTCGGAAGGGGACAGATACGCAGTATTTT.

There are a few counts of this clone. The rearrangement uses TRBV14 and TRBJ1-1; D not certain. The V gene lost 1 base and the J gene lost 4 bases, with 13 bases spanning the gap. This CDR3 is built from 15 residues. Germline CDR1 reads SGHDN; CDR2 reads FVKESK. CDR3 sequence (DNA): TGTGCCAGCAGCCAAGTTTACGGGGTAGGCACTGAAGCTTTCTTT. This translates into CASSQVYGVGTEAFF.

This clone came up a few times. This same CDR3 is encoded by further DNA sequences in the sample. The chain is built from TRBV7-9 and TRBJ1-1; D not resolved. This CDR3 is 13 amino acids long. V dropped 5 bases and J dropped 0 bases, with 7 bases sitting between them. Per the germline V gene, CDR1 is SEHNR and CDR2 is FQNEAQ (reference sequence). The DNA for the CDR3 is TGTGCCAGCAGCCTTGACATGAACACTGAAGCTTTCTTT. This gives the protein CASSLDMNTEAFF.